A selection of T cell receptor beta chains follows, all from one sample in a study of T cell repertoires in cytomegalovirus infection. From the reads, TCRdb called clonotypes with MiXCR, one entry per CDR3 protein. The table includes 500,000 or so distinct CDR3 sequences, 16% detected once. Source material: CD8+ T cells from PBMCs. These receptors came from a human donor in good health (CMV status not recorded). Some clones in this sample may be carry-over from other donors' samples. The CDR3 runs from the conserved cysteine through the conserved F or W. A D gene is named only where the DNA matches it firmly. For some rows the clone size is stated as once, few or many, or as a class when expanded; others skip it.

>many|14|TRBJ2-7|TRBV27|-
CASSLDSFSYEQYF
TGTGCCAGCAGTCTGGACTCATTTTCCTACGAGCAGTACTTC
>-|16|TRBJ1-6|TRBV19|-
CASSISSSSYNSPLHF
TGTGCCAGTAGTATAAGCTCGAGCTCCTATAATTCACCCCTCCACTTT
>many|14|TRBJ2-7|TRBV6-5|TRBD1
CASREQGANYEQYF
TGTGCCAGCAGAGAACAGGGGGCTAATTACGAGCAGTACTTC
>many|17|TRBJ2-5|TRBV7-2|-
CASSLEGKVPSQETQYF
TGTGCCAGCAGCTTAGAAGGGAAGGTTCCAAGCCAAGAGACCCAGTACTTC
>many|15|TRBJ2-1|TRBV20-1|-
CSALWRVKSVAEQFF
TGCAGTGCTCTTTGGCGGGTAAAATCGGTCGCTGAGCAGTTCTTC
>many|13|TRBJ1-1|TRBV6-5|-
CASSYQRHTEAFF
TGTGCCAGCAGTTATCAGAGGCACACTGAAGCTTTCTTT
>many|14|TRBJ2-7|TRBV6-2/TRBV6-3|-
CASSSGIVIYEQYF
TGTGCCAGCAGCTCCGGCATAGTTATCTACGAGCAGTACTTC
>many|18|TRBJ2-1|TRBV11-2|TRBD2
CASSHVRTSGSSYNEQFF
TGTGCCAGCAGCCACGTGCGGACTAGCGGGAGCAGTTACAATGAGCAGTTCTTC
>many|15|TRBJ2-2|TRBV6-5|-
CASSLDTTNTGELFF
TGTGCCAGCAGTTTGGACACCACGAACACCGGGGAGCTGTTTTTT
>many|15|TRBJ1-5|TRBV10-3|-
CAISEGASSNQPQHF
TGTGCCATCAGTGAAGGCGCCAGTAGCAATCAGCCCCAGCATTTT
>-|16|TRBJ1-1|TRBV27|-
CASSFFRTDPYTEAFF
TGTGCCAGCAGTTTCTTTCGGACAGATCCTTACACTGAAGCTTTCTTT
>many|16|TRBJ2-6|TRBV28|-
CASSLKSSSGANVLTF
TGTGCCAGCAGTTTAAAGTCCAGCTCTGGGGCCAACGTCCTGACTTTC
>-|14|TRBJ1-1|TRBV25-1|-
CASSVYTENTEAFF
TGTGCCAGCAGTGTTTACACCGAGAACACTGAAGCTTTCTTT
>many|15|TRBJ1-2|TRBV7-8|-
CASSLAGRSNYGYTF
TGTGCCAGCAGCTTAGCAGGCCGTTCCAACTATGGCTACACCTTC
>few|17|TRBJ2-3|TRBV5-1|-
CASSLIFGSGSTDTQYF
TGCGCCAGCAGCTTGATCTTCGGTAGCGGAAGCACAGATACGCAGTATTTT
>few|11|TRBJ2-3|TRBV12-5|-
CASGLAITQYF
TGTGCTAGTGGTTTGGCGATTACGCAGTATTTT
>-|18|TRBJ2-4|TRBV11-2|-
CASSLSRVEVTAKNIQYF
TGTGCCAGCAGCTTATCTCGGGTTGAGGTAACAGCCAAAAACATTCAGTACTTC
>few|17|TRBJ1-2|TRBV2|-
CASSDSLSSALNYGYTF
TGTGCCAGCAGTGATAGTCTGTCATCGGCTCTAAACTATGGCTACACCTTC
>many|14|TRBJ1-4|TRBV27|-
CASSLRQGGEKLFF
TGTGCCAGCAGCTTAAGGCAGGGAGGTGAAAAACTGTTTTTT
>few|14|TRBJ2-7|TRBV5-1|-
CASSLESIPYEQYF
TGCGCCAGCAGCTTGGAAAGCATCCCCTACGAGCAGTACTTC
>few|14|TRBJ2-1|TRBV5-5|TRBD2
CASSSGGTSNEQFF
TGTGCCAGCAGCTCGGGAGGGACCTCCAATGAGCAGTTCTTC
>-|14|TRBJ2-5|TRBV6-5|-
CASSYRGLGETQYF
TGTGCCAGCAGTTACCGTGGCTTGGGGGAGACCCAGTACTTC
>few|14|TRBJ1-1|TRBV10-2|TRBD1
CASSEAGGDTEAFF
TGCGCCAGCAGTGAGGCAGGGGGGGACACTGAAGCTTTCTTT
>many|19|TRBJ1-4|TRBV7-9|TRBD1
CASSSELDRVRGANEKLFF
TGTGCCAGCAGCTCCGAGTTAGACAGGGTCAGGGGCGCTAATGAAAAACTGTTTTTT
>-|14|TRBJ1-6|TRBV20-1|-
CSAKDLSYNSPLHF
TGCAGTGCCAAGGACCTTTCCTATAATTCACCCCTCCACTTT
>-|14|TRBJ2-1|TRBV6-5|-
CARSYVGGVDEQFF
TGTGCCAGAAGTTACGTGGGAGGAGTCGATGAGCAGTTCTTC
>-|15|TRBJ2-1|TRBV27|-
CARTMFRGSYNEQFF
TGTGCCAGAACTATGTTCCGGGGTTCCTACAATGAGCAGTTCTTC
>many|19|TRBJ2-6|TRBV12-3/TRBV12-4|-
CASSFKITGIGYGANVLTF
TGTGCCAGCAGTTTCAAGATCACAGGGATTGGGTATGGGGCCAACGTCCTGACTTTC
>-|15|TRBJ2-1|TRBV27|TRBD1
CASRDSGTGGNEQFF
TGTGCCAGCAGAGATTCCGGAACAGGGGGCAATGAGCAGTTCTTC
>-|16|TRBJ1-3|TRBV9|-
CASSLSRASSGNTIYF
TGTGCCAGCAGCCTCTCACGGGCAAGCTCTGGAAACACCATATATTTT
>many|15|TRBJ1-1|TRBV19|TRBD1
CASSPGQGPRTEAFF
TGTGCCAGTAGTCCAGGACAGGGGCCGAGGACTGAAGCTTTCTTT
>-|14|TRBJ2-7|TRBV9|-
CASSVAGAGYEQYF
TGTGCCAGCAGCGTAGCTGGGGCAGGGTACGAGCAGTACTTC
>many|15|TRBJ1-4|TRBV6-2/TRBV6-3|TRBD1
CASSYGQGTNEKLFF
TGTGCCAGCAGTTACGGACAGGGAACTAATGAAAAACTGTTTTTT
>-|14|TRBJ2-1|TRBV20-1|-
CSARRLEGFNEQFF
TGCAGTGCTAGACGACTAGAGGGGTTCAATGAGCAGTTCTTC
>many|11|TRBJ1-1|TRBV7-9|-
CASSSTVEAFF
TGTGCCAGCAGCTCCACCGTTGAAGCTTTCTTT
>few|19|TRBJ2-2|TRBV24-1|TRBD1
CATSDLNLKPGQITGELFF
TGTGCCACCAGTGATTTGAACCTTAAACCGGGACAGATCACCGGGGAGCTGTTTTTT
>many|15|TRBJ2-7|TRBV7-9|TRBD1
CASSYRDRGHYEQYF
TGTGCCAGCAGCTACCGGGACAGGGGGCATTACGAGCAGTACTTC
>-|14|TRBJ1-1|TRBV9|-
CVSSVEDRNTEAFF
TGTGTCAGCAGCGTAGAGGACAGGAACACTGAAGCTTTCTTT
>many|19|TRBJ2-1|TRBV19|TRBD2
CASSPRGAGGFNSYNEQFF
TGTGCCAGTAGTCCCCGTGGAGCGGGAGGCTTTAACTCCTACAATGAGCAGTTCTTC
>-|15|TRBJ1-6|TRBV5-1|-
CASSFLIGRVSPLHF
TGCGCCAGCAGCTTCCTGATAGGAAGGGTTTCACCCCTCCACTTT
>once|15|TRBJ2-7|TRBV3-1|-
CASSQVSEGYYEQYF
TGTGCCAGCAGCCAAGTCTCAGAAGGGTACTACGAGCAGTACTTC
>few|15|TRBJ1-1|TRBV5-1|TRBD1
CASSYYRGEDTEAFF
TGCGCCAGCAGCTACTACAGGGGAGAGGACACTGAAGCTTTCTTT
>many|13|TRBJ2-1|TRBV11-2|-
CASQGGILNEQFF
TGTGCCAGCCAGGGCGGGATCTTGAATGAGCAGTTCTTC
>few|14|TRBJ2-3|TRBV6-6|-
CAVGLAPSTDTQYF
TGTGCCGTCGGCCTAGCTCCTAGCACAGATACGCAGTATTTT
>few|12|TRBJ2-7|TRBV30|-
CAWSVNSYEQYF
TGTGCCTGGAGTGTAAATTCCTACGAGCAGTACTTC
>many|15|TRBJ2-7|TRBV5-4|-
CASSPEEGAHGEQYF
TGTGCCAGCAGCCCCGAGGAGGGGGCGCACGGCGAGCAGTACTTC
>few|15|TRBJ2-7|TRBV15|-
CATSRGVGTYYEQYF
TGTGCCACCAGTAGAGGGGTGGGAACTTACTACGAGCAGTACTTC
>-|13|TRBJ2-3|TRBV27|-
CATSRATPNTQYF
TGTGCCACCTCCCGGGCTACCCCCAATACGCAGTATTTT
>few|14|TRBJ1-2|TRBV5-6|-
CASSSDGSNYGYTF
TGTGCCAGCAGCTCGGACGGTTCGAACTATGGCTACACCTTC
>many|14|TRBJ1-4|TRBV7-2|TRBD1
CASRDRGANEKLFF
TGTGCCAGCAGGGACAGGGGGGCTAATGAAAAACTGTTTTTT
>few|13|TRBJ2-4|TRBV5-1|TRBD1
CASSLDRGDIQYF
TGCGCCAGCAGCTTAGACAGGGGGGACATTCAGTACTTC
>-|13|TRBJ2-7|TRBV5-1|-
CATLGTGSTEQYF
TGCGCCACCCTTGGGACGGGGAGTACCGAGCAGTACTTC
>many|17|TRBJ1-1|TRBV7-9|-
CASSLLDGSGTNTEAFF
TGTGCCAGCAGCTTACTGGACGGGTCTGGAACAAACACTGAAGCTTTCTTT
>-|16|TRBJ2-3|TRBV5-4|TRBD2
CASSTTAGAGTDTQYF
TGTGCCAGCAGCACTACAGCGGGAGCCGGCACAGATACGCAGTATTTT
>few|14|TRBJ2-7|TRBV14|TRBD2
CASSIAGGMAEQYF
TGTGCCAGCAGCATAGCGGGAGGGATGGCCGAGCAGTACTTC
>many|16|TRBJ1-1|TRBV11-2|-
CASSQGAGVMNTEAFF
TGTGCCAGCAGCCAAGGGGCAGGGGTTATGAACACTGAAGCTTTCTTT
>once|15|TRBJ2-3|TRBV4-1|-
CARSQGLRGADTQYF
TGCGCCAGAAGCCAAGGGTTACGGGGAGCAGATACGCAGTATTTT
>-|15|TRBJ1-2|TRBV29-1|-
CSVELDSYYNYGYTF
TGCAGCGTTGAATTGGACAGCTATTATAACTATGGCTACACCTTC